The 12 T cell receptor beta chains given below trace back to one sample, sequenced in a study of human versus mouse CDR3 diversity and MHC coevolution. Sequencing used immunoSEQ multiplex PCR; TCRdb keeps in-frame clones, though not all of them. The sample has tens of thousands of clones, roughly 93% seen once; the top ten hold 1.1% to 1.5%. Sequencing used naive CD4+ T cells from blood. Stated subset: CD45RO-negative CD62L-positive naive CD4 T cells. These TCRs come from a person aged 25 to 75 in good health.

The V gene is TRBV6-5, the J gene TRBJ2-7; 11 bases are shared with TRBD1. Germline loops: CDR1 MNHEY, CDR2 SVGAGI. V was clipped by 6 bases and J by 4 bases; unmatched bases: 2. The CDR3 is 13 amino acids. Written as DNA, the CDR3 is TGTGCCAGCAGCCGGGACAGGGGGTACGAGCAGTACTTC. It yields the protein CASSRDRGYEQYF.

This rearrangement joins TRBV4-3 to TRBJ1-4; D not resolved. Trimming pared 0 bases from V and 0 bases from J, leaving 8 bases between. Germline V gene sequence: CDR1 LGHNA, CDR2 YSLEER. The CDR3 length is 16 residues. The CDR3 spells CASSQDARATNEKLFF. The CDR3 nucleotides read TGCGCCAGCAGCCAAGACGCTCGGGCAACTAATGAAAAACTGTTTTTT.

This chain joins TRBV13 and TRBJ2-7, with TRBD2 identical over 8 bases. CDR1 PRHDT and CDR2 FYEKMQ come from the germline V gene (reference sequence). There are 15 residues in the CDR3. The junction had 9 bases not matched to a gene; V was cut back by 7 bases and J by 1 base. The CDR3 coding sequence is TGTGCCAGCACTCGAGCGGGAGCAAGGTCCTACGAGCAGTACTTC. This encodes CASTRAGARSYEQYF.

The chain is built from TRBV11-2 and TRBJ2-7; 8 nucleotides agree with TRBD1. With V trimmed by 1 base and J by 1 base, 3 bases remained unmatched. CDR3 length: 15 residues. Germline assignment: CDR1 SGHAT and CDR2 FQNNGV. Written as DNA, the CDR3 is TGTGCCAGCAGCTTAGTGGGACAGGCTTCCTACGAGCAGTACTTC. This translates into CASSLVGQASYEQYF. The variable domain in full, with the rest retrieved from reference TRBV11-2 and TRBJ2-7, is EAGVAQSPRYKIIEKRQSVAFWCNPISGHATLYWYQQILGQGPKLLIQFQNNGVVDDSQLPKDRFSAERLKGVDSTLKIQPAKLEDSAVYLCASSLVGQASYEQYFGPGTRLTVT.

V is TRBV4-2 and J is TRBJ1-3, with 8 bases matching TRBD1. From germline, CDR1 is LGHNA and CDR2 YNFKEQ. The CDR3 contains 17 residues. Losses at the gene ends were 4 bases for V and 4 bases for J; bases not matched to a gene: 12. This CDR3 reads CASSPQQDRALGNTIYF. DNA for the CDR3: TGTGCCAGCAGCCCGCAACAGGACAGGGCGCTCGGAAACACCATATATTTT.

This chain joins TRBV6-5 and TRBJ2-5; 10 bases agree with TRBD1. From germline, CDR1 is MNHEY and CDR2 SVGAGI. V dropped 2 bases and J dropped 4; count of bases not matched to a gene: 7. The CDR3 is 16 residues long. CDR3 nucleotides: TGTGCCAGCAGTTACACCGCGGGACAGGGGTTAGAGACCCAGTACTTC. It specifies CASSYTAGQGLETQYF.

The chain has TRBV28 and TRBJ1-1; D is ambiguous. Deletions cut 5 bases from V and 0 bases from J, with 10 bases between. The CDR3 has 14 residues. Germline values: CDR1 MDHEN, CDR2 SYDVKM. The CDR3 protein is CASSGPLLNTEAFF. The CDR3 coding sequence is TGTGCCAGCAGTGGCCCCCTGCTGAACACTGAAGCTTTCTTT.

The V call is TRBV27, the J call TRBJ1-6; D remains unclear. The V end was cut by 4 bases, the J end by 8 bases, with 9 bases between. Germline V gene sequence: CDR1 MNHEY, CDR2 SMNVEV (reference sequence). The CDR3 is 13 residues long. In DNA form, the CDR3 reads TGTGCCAGCAGTTACGGGTTCCATTCACCCCTCCACTTT. It specifies CASSYGFHSPLHF.

The chain is built from TRBV7-3 and TRBJ1-1; 8 bases map to TRBD1. The CDR3 runs to 17 residues. The V segment lost 5 bases and the J segment 1 base; nucleotides outside the gene matches: 12. The germline gives CDR1 SGHTA, CDR2 FQGTGA. The CDR3 here is CASSLLPQGGSNTEAFF. The CDR3 bases are TGTGCCAGCAGCCTATTGCCACAGGGGGGTTCGAACACTGAAGCTTTCTTT.

The chain has TRBV5-6 and TRBJ2-7; maybe TRBD1 (5 bases). Germline CDR1 is SGHDT and CDR2 is YYEEEE. Trimming stripped 0 bases from V and 6 bases from J, with 13 bases between. CDR3 length equals 14 residues. The CDR3 protein is CASSLEGRGAEQYF. CDR3 in DNA: TGTGCCAGCAGCTTGGAGGGCCGTGGGGCCGAGCAGTACTTC.

Notes on this clone: The sample has other DNA sequences that encode this CDR3 too. V and J are TRBV7-9 and TRBJ2-7, with D hard to call. Trimming removed 1 base at V and 3 bases at J, with 4 bases between. This CDR3 has 12 residues. Germline CDR1 and CDR2: SEHNR and FQNEAQ (reference sequence). The CDR3 region has the DNA TGTGCCAGCAGCTTAGAACTCTACGAGCAGTACTTC. Translating gives CASSLELYEQYF.

The chain uses TRBV11-2 and TRBJ2-4; 8 nucleotides line up with TRBD1. Germline-derived CDR1 and CDR2 are SGHAT and FQNNGV. This CDR3 is 18 amino acids long. The V and J ends lost 1 base and 2 bases, in that order; junction bases with no gene match: 10. This CDR3 reads CASSLAFSTGATKNIQYF. The DNA for the CDR3 is TGTGCCAGCAGCTTAGCATTTTCGACAGGGGCAACCAAAAACATTCAGTACTTC. The whole variable domain, remainder taken from reference TRBV11-2 and TRBJ2-4, is EAGVAQSPRYKIIEKRQSVAFWCNPISGHATLYWYQQILGQGPKLLIQFQNNGVVDDSQLPKDRFSAERLKGVDSTLKIQPAKLEDSAVYLCASSLAFSTGATKNIQYFGAGTRLSVL.